Given below is one T cell receptor (beta chain) in context. Recruits, aged roughly 18 to 100 years, lived in 24 US areas. Grouping used clinical history reported by participants in a survey and questionnaire. Before being deemed recovered, Cohort 3 donors had two negative PCRs, clearance, or symptom resolution. This sample stems from a study of blood T cell repertoires in COVID-19. The CDR3 is 13 amino acids. The V gene end was trimmed by 8 bases and the J gene end by 4 bases; junction bases not matched to a gene: 5. In germline, CDR1 is SNHLY, CDR2 FYNNEI. Under the authors' procedure: Amplification with reference gene primers provided the estimates of nucleated cell counts. Assay used: immunoSEQ multiplex PCR; TCRdb lists only in-frame clones, some missing. V, J and clone size were drawn from that table, and D and trimming were deduced from the DNA. Of roughly 300,000 clones listed, 87% were seen once; the top ten hold approximately 6%.

The sequence came from a woman aged 25-40 years who had recovered from COVID-19. Source material: PBMCs or T cells enriched from blood (not recorded which). The chain links TRBV2 to TRBJ1-2; the match to TRBD1 covers 9 bases. DNA of the CDR3: TGTGCCAGCGAACAGGGGGCGGGCTATGGCTACACCTTC. It translates to CASEQGAGYGYTF.